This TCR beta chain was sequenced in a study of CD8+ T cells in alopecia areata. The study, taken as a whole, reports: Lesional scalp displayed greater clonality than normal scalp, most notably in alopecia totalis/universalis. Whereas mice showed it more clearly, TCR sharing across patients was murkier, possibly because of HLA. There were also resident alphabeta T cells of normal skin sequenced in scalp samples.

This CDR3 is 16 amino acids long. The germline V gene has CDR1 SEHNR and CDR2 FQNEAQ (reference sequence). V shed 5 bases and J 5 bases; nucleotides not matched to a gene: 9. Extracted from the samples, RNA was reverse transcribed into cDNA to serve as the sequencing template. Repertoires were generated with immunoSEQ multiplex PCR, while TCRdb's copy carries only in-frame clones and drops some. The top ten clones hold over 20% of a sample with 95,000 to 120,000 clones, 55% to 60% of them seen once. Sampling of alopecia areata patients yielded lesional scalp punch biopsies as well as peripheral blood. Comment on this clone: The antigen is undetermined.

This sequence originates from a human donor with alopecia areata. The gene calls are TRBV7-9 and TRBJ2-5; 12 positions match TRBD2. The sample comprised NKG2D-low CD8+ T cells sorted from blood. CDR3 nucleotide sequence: TGTGCCAGCAGCCGACTAGCGGGGGCTTTGGGGGAGACCCAGTACTTC. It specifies CASSRLAGALGETQYF.